These 30 T cell receptor beta chains were sequenced from one sample in a study of T cells in Graves' hyperthyroidism and ophthalmopathy. The investigators amplified TCR beta CDR3 regions from RNA transcripts. First-round RT-PCR with HTBI primers amplified the TCR CDR3 region. TCRdb analysed the multiplex PCR reads with MiXCR anew, one entry per CDR3 protein. The sample lists about 580,000 distinct CDR3 sequences, roughly 14% occurring once. Sequencing was carried out using blood. These receptor sequences come from a woman in her thirties with Graves' hyperthyroidism that later progressed to Graves' ophthalmopathy.

This chain uses TRBV7-8 with TRBJ2-1, with a possible D match to TRBD2 (6 bases). This CDR3 region has 15 residues. V gave up 0 bases and J gave up 4 bases, with 10 bases separating them. Germline V lookup: CDR1 SGHVS, CDR2 FQNEAQ. In DNA form, the CDR3 reads TGTGCCAGCAGCTTAGCCGGGACTCTATACAATGAGCAGTTCTTC. Protein: CASSLAGTLYNEQFF.

The chain is built from TRBV5-1 and TRBJ2-1, with D tentatively TRBD1 or TRBD2 (7 bases each). Germline values: CDR1 SGHRS, CDR2 YFSETQ. V lost 2 bases to trimming and J lost 9 bases, with 18 bases between them. The CDR3 length is 15 residues. The CDR3 region is CASSLIQGEGGEQFF. CDR3 sequence (DNA): TGCGCCAGCAGCTTAATCCAGGGGGAGGGCGGTGAGCAGTTCTTC. The full variable domain, rest sourced from reference TRBV5-1 and TRBJ2-1, is KAGVTQTPRYLIKTRGQQVTLSCSPISGHRSVSWYQQTPGQGLQFLFEYFSETQRNKGNFPGRFSGRQFSNSRSEMNVSTLELGDSALYLCASSLIQGEGGEQFFGPGTRLTVL.

This clonotype was seen ten or more times. V is TRBV24-1 and J is TRBJ2-7; perhaps D is TRBD1 or TRBD2 (6 bases each). This CDR3 is built from 15 residues. Germline V lookup: CDR1 KGHDR, CDR2 SFDVKD. V gave up 0 bases and J gave up 1 base, with 9 bases separating them. Here the CDR3 DNA reads TGTGCCACCAGTGATTTGAAGGGGGGATCCTACGAGCAGTACTTC. It specifies CATSDLKGGSYEQYF.

This clonotype was recorded many times. This chain links TRBV18 with TRBJ2-7; TRBD1 might be the D (6 bases). Germline V CDR1 and CDR2: KGHSH, LQKENI. The V and J ends lost 1 base and 7 bases respectively, with 11 bases between them. This CDR3 comprises 13 residues. This CDR3 is CASSPQDRSEQYF. The CDR3 DNA follows: TGTGCCAGCTCACCACAAGACAGGTCGGAGCAGTACTTC.

This clonotype was seen repeatedly, ten times or more. This chain links TRBV28 with TRBJ2-7; 7 nucleotides match TRBD1. The CDR3 has 13 amino acids. The germline CDR1 and CDR2 sequences are MDHEN and SYDVKM. V trimming: 7 bases; J trimming: 9 bases; junction bases outside the gene matches: 12. CDR3 residues: CASTETGFDVQYF. The DNA of the CDR3 is TGTGCCAGCACGGAGACAGGGTTTGATGTGCAGTACTTC.

This clonotype was counted ten times or more. V usage is TRBV24-1 and J usage is TRBJ2-7; 7 bases line up with TRBD1. Germline assignment: CDR1 KGHDR and CDR2 SFDVKD. Trimming at V came to 4 bases and at J to 5 bases, leaving 13 bases not matched to a gene. This CDR3 comprises 16 residues. The CDR3 spells CATSESGTAFFDEQYF. DNA of the CDR3: TGTGCCACCAGTGAGTCCGGGACAGCCTTCTTTGACGAGCAGTACTTC.

This clonotype has ten or more counts. This chain's CDR3 is CASSAKVTGLGRETQYF. In DNA form, the CDR3 reads TGTGCCAGCAGCGCCAAGGTCACAGGGCTTGGGAGAGAGACCCAGTACTTC. V is TRBV7-2 and J is TRBJ2-5; D is perhaps TRBD1 (6 bases). The V end was cut by 5 bases, the J end by 4 bases, with 23 bases between. The CDR3 has 17 amino acids. Germline CDR1 and CDR2: SGHTA and FQGNSA.

This rearrangement joins TRBV19 to TRBJ2-3, with TRBD2 identical over 10 bases. Trimming removed 4 bases from V and 5 bases from J; junction bases left unmatched: 9. The germline V gene has CDR1 LNHDA and CDR2 SQIVND (reference sequence). The CDR3 is 16 residues long. The CDR3 coding sequence is TGTGCCAGTAGTACGGGACTAGCGCCCAACATAGATACGCAGTATTTT. It encodes CASSTGLAPNIDTQYF.

This clonotype was observed many times. The chain joins TRBV5-6 to TRBJ2-1; 8 bases are a match to TRBD2. The CDR3 loop spans 13 amino acids. Germline values: CDR1 SGHDT, CDR2 YYEEEE. Trimming cost V 0 bases and J 12 bases; bases outside gene matches: 5. DNA for the CDR3: TGTGCCAGCAGCTTGGAGCCACTAGCGGTGCAGTTCTTC. Translated, it gives CASSLEPLAVQFF.

The chain couples TRBV5-5 to TRBJ2-7; D ambiguous. V lost 4 bases and J lost 0, with 14 bases in between. The CDR3 length is 15 residues. Germline V CDR1 and CDR2: SGHKS, YYEKEE (reference sequence). Here the CDR3 reads CASSQGRVVSYEQYF. CDR3 in DNA: TGTGCCAGCAGCCAAGGACGGGTGGTCTCCTACGAGCAGTACTTC.

This clonotype showed up many times. One end of the junction is discordant with germline, which a read error may explain. This chain connects TRBV6-6 to TRBJ2-7, with TRBD2 matching over 8 bases. Looked up from germline, CDR1 is MNHNY and CDR2 is SVGAGI (reference sequence). The CDR3 covers 16 residues. The CDR3 nucleotides are TGTGCCGGCAGTTACTCTAGGAGCGGGAGCGCCTACGAGCAGTACTTC. It is translated as CAGSYSRSGSAYEQYF.

Many counts were recorded for this clonotype. The J gene is TRBJ2-4, the V gene TRBV6-2 or TRBV6-3; 8 nucleotides line up with TRBD1. CDR3 length equals 16 residues. Germline CDR1 and CDR2: MNHEY and SVGEGT. With 5 bases clipped from V and 2 bases from J, the junction kept 8 bases outside the gene matches. The CDR3 sequence is CASSSPSRGPKNIQYF. DNA of the CDR3: TGTGCCAGCAGTAGTCCTAGCAGGGGGCCCAAAAACATTCAGTACTTC.

This clonotype was observed at least ten times. The genes are TRBV11-3 and TRBJ2-1; 11 bases match TRBD2. Germline assignment: CDR1 SGHNT and CDR2 YENEEA. The CDR3 loop spans 18 amino acids. Unmatched junction bases numbered 10, after V lost 1 base and J lost 5 bases. In nucleotides, the CDR3 is TGTGCCAGCAGCTTAGTCCTGATTACTAGCGGGGGAGACAATGAGCAGTTCTTC. Amino acids: CASSLVLITSGGDNEQFF.

This clonotype was recorded many times. The chain combines TRBV27 with TRBJ1-2; 8 bases map to TRBD1. The CDR3 sequence is 15 residues long. Trimming at V came to 2 bases and at J to 8 bases, leaving 10 bases not matched to a gene. Germline CDR1 and CDR2: MNHEY and SMNVEV (reference sequence). The CDR3 DNA sequence: TGTGCCAGCAGTTTAAGACGGACAGGGTCGGGGGGCTACACCTTC. Amino acid sequence: CASSLRRTGSGGYTF.

CDR3 protein: CASSLSGTGLHWGNSPLHF. Written as DNA, the CDR3 is TGCGCCAGCAGCTTGTCCGGGACAGGGCTACATTGGGGAAATTCACCCCTCCACTTT. The V call is TRBV5-1, the J call TRBJ1-6; 9 nucleotides line up with TRBD1. This CDR3 has 19 amino acids. V shed 1 base and J 7 bases; nucleotides not matched to a gene: 15. Looked up from germline, CDR1 is SGHRS and CDR2 is YFSETQ.

This clonotype has at least ten counts. J is TRBJ1-6 and V is TRBV30; 10 bases are shared with TRBD1. The length of the CDR3 is 16 residues. CDR1 is GTSNPN, CDR2 SVGIG, per germline (reference sequence). With 6 bases clipped from V and 7 bases from J, the junction kept 12 bases outside the gene matches. CDR3 residues: CACRDRGLITNSPLHF. The CDR3 DNA sequence: TGTGCCTGCCGGGACAGGGGCCTCATTACCAATTCACCCCTCCACTTT. Complete variable domain (other parts from reference TRBV30 and TRBJ1-6): SQTIHQWPATLVQPVGSPLSLECTVEGTSNPNLYWYRQAAGRGLQLLFYSVGIGQISSEVPQNLSASRPQDRQFILSSKKLLLSDSGFYLCACRDRGLITNSPLHFGNGTRLTVT.

This clonotype was found a few times. The chain uses TRBV24-1 and TRBJ2-4; D is ambiguous. The V gene's germline CDR1 is KGHDR and CDR2 SFDVKD. Trimming shortened V by 2 bases and J by 0 bases, and 7 bases separated the two germline ends. This CDR3 region has 15 residues. CDR3 coding DNA: TGTGCCACCAGTGATTCATGGGGAGCCAAAAACATTCAGTACTTC. Translation: CATSDSWGAKNIQYF.

This clonotype has ten or more counts. The rearrangement uses TRBV11-3 and TRBJ1-1; D is perhaps TRBD1 (5 bases). The CDR3 sequence is 13 residues long. Trimming took off 0 bases at V and 5 bases at J, with 7 bases between the two ends. Germline CDR1 and CDR2: SGHNT and YENEEA. CDR3 DNA: TGTGCCAGCAGCTTAGACGGGGGGACTGAAGCTTTCTTT. This translates into CASSLDGGTEAFF.

This clonotype was seen repeatedly, ten times or more. This chain connects TRBV2 to TRBJ2-7; D is possibly TRBD2 (6 bases). The CDR3 runs 13 residues. V was cut by 7 bases and J by 2 bases, with 12 bases left in between. Germline CDR1 reads SNHLY; CDR2 reads FYNNEI. The CDR3 DNA sequence: TGTGCCAGCACAACTAGCAGTACCTACGAGCAGTACTTC. This gives the protein CASTTSSTYEQYF.

In its sample, this clonotype was seen many times. V and J are TRBV6-2 or TRBV6-3 and TRBJ1-2; D call uncertain. The CDR3 extends over 14 amino acids. The V gene's germline CDR1 is MNHEY and CDR2 SVGEGT. With 2 bases removed from V and 2 bases from J, the gap between germline ends came to 9 bases. The CDR3 region has the DNA TGTGCCAGCAGTTACCCCGGGAAAAACTATGGCTACACCTTC. Translating it yields CASSYPGKNYGYTF.

This clonotype was seen a handful of times. This chain uses TRBV19 with TRBJ2-7, with TRBD1 matching 9 bases. Trimming removed 3 bases from V and 2 bases from J; junction bases left unmatched: 5. The CDR3 covers 15 residues. Germline CDR1 and CDR2: LNHDA and SQIVND (reference sequence). Here the CDR3 reads CASSIPGQGPYEQYF. DNA for the CDR3: TGTGCCAGTAGTATTCCGGGACAGGGACCCTACGAGCAGTACTTC.

V usage is TRBV18 and J usage is TRBJ1-5; weak D call: TRBD1 (6 bases). The V gene lost 6 bases and the J gene lost 5 bases, with 14 bases spanning the gap. Germline values: CDR1 KGHSH, CDR2 LQKENI. This CDR3 comprises 14 residues. The CDR3 nucleotides read TGTGCCAGCTCCGTACAGGGAGAAGATCAGCCCCAGCATTTT. This encodes CASSVQGEDQPQHF. Complete variable domain (other parts from reference TRBV18 and TRBJ1-5): NAGVMQNPRHLVRRRGQEARLRCSPMKGHSHVYWYRQLPEEGLKFMVYLQKENIIDESGMPKERFSAEFPKEGPSILRIQQVVRGDSAAYFCASSVQGEDQPQHFGDGTRLSIL.

The rearrangement links TRBV7-9 to TRBJ2-2, with a weak D call TRBD1 (6 bases). V lost 5 bases and J lost 6, with 19 bases in between. Germline assignment: CDR1 SEHNR and CDR2 FQNEAQ (reference sequence). This CDR3 has 16 residues. CDR3 DNA: TGTGCCAGCAGCATACCCGGACAGAGCCCCTCCGGGGAGCTGTTTTTT. This translates into CASSIPGQSPSGELFF. The whole variable domain, filled in from reference TRBV7-9 and TRBJ2-2, reads DTGVSQNPRHKITKRGQNVTFRCDPISEHNRLYWYRQTLGQGPEFLTYFQNEAQLEKSRLLSDRFSAERPKGSFSTLEIQRTEQGDSAMYLCASSIPGQSPSGELFFGEGSRLTVL.

The gene calls are TRBV12-5 and TRBJ1-2, with D unclear. V was cut by 3 bases and J by 2 bases, with 16 bases left in between. The germline V gene encodes CDR1 LGHNT and CDR2 FRNRAP. This CDR3 contains 16 residues. The CDR3 here is CASGFGTQLENYGYTF. The CDR3 nucleotides read TGTGCTAGTGGTTTCGGAACTCAACTCGAAAACTATGGCTACACCTTC.

This clonotype has a count of ten or more. J is TRBJ2-3 and V is TRBV12-3 or TRBV12-4; no definite D call. Deletions cut 5 bases from V and 5 bases from J, with 8 bases between. There are 12 residues in the CDR3. The CDR3 region has the DNA TGTGCCAGCAGTCGGTCCTTAGATACGCAGTATTTT. Amino acids: CASSRSLDTQYF.

This clonotype was recorded at least ten times. The CDR3 nucleotides read TGTGCCAGCCAGGGGTTGGGCACTGAAGCTTTCTTT. Amino acid sequence: CASQGLGTEAFF. The genes are TRBV28 and TRBJ1-1; maybe TRBD1 (6 bases). The CDR3 length is 12 residues. Trimming stripped 8 bases from V and 4 bases from J, with 11 bases between. Germline CDR1 MDHEN, CDR2 SYDVKM.

This clonotype was detected ten times or more. The chain links TRBV10-3 to TRBJ2-1; the D call may be TRBD1 or TRBD2 (5 bases each). The V gene's germline CDR1 is ENHRY and CDR2 SYGVKD. The length of the CDR3 is 15 residues. Trimming removed 5 bases from V and 4 bases from J, with 15 bases in between. DNA of the CDR3: TGTGCCATCAGTCTCCGGGACGGAACATACAATGAGCAGTTCTTC. Amino acid sequence: CAISLRDGTYNEQFF.

In this sample, this clonotype turned up many times. The chain joins TRBV30 to TRBJ2-1; TRBD2 aligns across 7 bases. V lost 4 bases and J lost 8; bases outside the gene matches: 5. This CDR3 is 12 amino acids long. Germline loops: CDR1 GTSNPN, CDR2 SVGIG (reference sequence). CDR3 amino acids: CAWTSGGDEQFF. The CDR3 DNA reads TGTGCCTGGACTAGCGGAGGGGATGAGCAGTTCTTC.

This clonotype was recorded at least ten times. This chain links TRBV7-8 with TRBJ1-1; maybe TRBD1 (5 bases). The V end lost 5 bases, the J end lost 0 bases, and 16 bases lay between the germline ends. This CDR3 region has 16 residues. Germline lookup yields CDR1 SGHVS and CDR2 FQNEAQ. CDR3 in DNA: TGTGCCAGCAGCCTTGCAGTAGGGGCGATGAACACTGAAGCTTTCTTT. Amino acids: CASSLAVGAMNTEAFF. The variable domain in full, with the rest retrieved from reference TRBV7-8 and TRBJ1-1, is GAGVSQSPRYKVAKRGQDVALRCDPISGHVSLFWYQQALGQGPEFLTYFQNEAQLDKSGLPSDRFFAERPEGSVSTLKIQRTQQEDSAVYLCASSLAVGAMNTEAFFGQGTRLTVV.

This clonotype appeared many times. CDR3 residues: CATSATGTEAFF. The CDR3 DNA sequence: TGTGCCACCAGCGCAACGGGTACTGAAGCTTTCTTT. This sequence joins TRBV15 and TRBJ1-1; D uncertain. V gave up 5 bases and J gave up 5 bases, with 9 bases separating them. CDR1 is LNHNV, CDR2 YYDKDF, per germline (reference sequence). CDR3 length: 12 amino acids.